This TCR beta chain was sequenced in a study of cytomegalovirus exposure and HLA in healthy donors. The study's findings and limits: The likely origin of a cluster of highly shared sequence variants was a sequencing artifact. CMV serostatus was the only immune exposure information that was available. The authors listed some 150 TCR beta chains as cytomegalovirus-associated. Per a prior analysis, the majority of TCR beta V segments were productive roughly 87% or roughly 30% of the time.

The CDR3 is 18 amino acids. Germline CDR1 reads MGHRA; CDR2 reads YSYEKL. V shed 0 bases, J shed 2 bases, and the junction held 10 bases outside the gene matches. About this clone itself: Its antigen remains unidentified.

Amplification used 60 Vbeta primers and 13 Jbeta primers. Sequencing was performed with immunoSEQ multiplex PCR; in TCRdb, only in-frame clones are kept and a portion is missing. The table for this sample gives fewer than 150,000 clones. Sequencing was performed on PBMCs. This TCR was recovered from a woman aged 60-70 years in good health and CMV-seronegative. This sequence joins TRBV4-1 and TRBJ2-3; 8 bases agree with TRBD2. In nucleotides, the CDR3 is TGCGCCAGCAGCCAAGAATCCTGGACTAGCAGTGACACAGATACGCAGTATTTT. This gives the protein CASSQESWTSSDTDTQYF.